A selection of T cell receptor beta chains follows, all from one sample in a study of blood T cell repertoires in COVID-19. Profiled with immunoSEQ multiplex PCR; TCRdb holds only in-frame clones, not every one. The sample lists 200,000 to 300,000 clones; 80% to 90% were seen once. Sequenced input: PBMCs or T cells enriched from blood (not recorded which). Receptor source: a woman younger than 45 with acute COVID-19. Each CDR3 is given with its conserved first and last residue. A D gene is named only where the DNA matches it firmly. Not all rows give a size; the values are once, few, many and, for expanded clones, a class.

J gene	clone size	V gene	D gene	CDR3 DNA	CDR3 protein
TRBJ2-7	NA	TRBV2	NA	TGTGCCAGCAACGGAGACAGCTCCTACGAGCAGTACTTC	CASNGDSSYEQYF
TRBJ2-5	NA	TRBV5-5	TRBD1	TGTGCCAGCAGCTCCACCGGGACAGGGCCCATGGGGACCCAGTACTTC	CASSSTGTGPMGTQYF
TRBJ2-3	NA	TRBV5-1	NA	TGCGCCAGCAGCCCCCAAGTGGAGAGTACGCAGTATTTT	CASSPQVESTQYF
TRBJ2-3	NA	TRBV6-5	NA	TGTGCCAGCAAACAGGGAATAACAGATACGCAGTATTTT	CASKQGITDTQYF
TRBJ1-5	NA	TRBV7-9	NA	TGTGCCAGCAGCTTAGCGGGCAGGGCTGGCAATCAGCCCCAGCATTTT	CASSLAGRAGNQPQHF
TRBJ2-1	NA	TRBV2	NA	TGTGCCAGCAGATGGGAGGTAAGCTCCTACAATGAGCAGTTCTTC	CASRWEVSSYNEQFF
TRBJ2-7	NA	TRBV5-1	NA	TGCGCCAGCAGCCCGACACGTGGCGAGCAGTACTTC	CASSPTRGEQYF
TRBJ1-2	NA	TRBV7-8	NA	TGTGCCAGCAGCTCCTATCGAGGGCCGATGGGCTACACCTTC	CASSSYRGPMGYTF
TRBJ1-6	NA	TRBV11-2	NA	TGTGCCAGCAGCTTAAGGTTAGGCACGGAGCCCCTCCACTTT	CASSLRLGTEPLHF
TRBJ1-2	NA	TRBV5-4	NA	TGTGCCAGCAGCTTGGGACCGACAACTAACTATGGCTACACCTTC	CASSLGPTTNYGYTF
TRBJ2-1	NA	TRBV3-1/TRBV3-2	NA	TGTGCCAGCACCATAGGGGGGGCGAGGTACAATGAGCAGTTCTTC	CASTIGGARYNEQFF
TRBJ2-1	NA	TRBV13	TRBD2	TGTGCCAGCAGCTTTAGCGGGGGATTTCAATATGAGCAGTTCTTC	CASSFSGGFQYEQFF
TRBJ2-7	NA	TRBV12-3/TRBV12-4	NA	TGTGCCAGCAGTATAACCTACGAGCAGTACTTC	CASSITYEQYF
TRBJ2-3	NA	TRBV7-9	TRBD2	TGTGCCAGCAGCCGCGGGGGTGGGTCCACAGATACGCAGTATTTT	CASSRGGGSTDTQYF
TRBJ2-1	NA	TRBV7-9	TRBD1	TGTGCCAGCAGCACCGACAGGGGGCCGTTCTTC	CASSTDRGPFF
TRBJ1-5	NA	TRBV4-3	NA	TGCGCCAGCAGCCAAGCTTTAGCGGAGAGAAATCAGCCCCAGCATTTT	CASSQALAERNQPQHF
TRBJ2-1	NA	TRBV30	TRBD2	TGTGCCTGGAGTCCCGGGACTAGCGGGAATGAGCAGTTCTTC	CAWSPGTSGNEQFF
TRBJ2-7	NA	TRBV30	TRBD1	TGTGCCTCTCAGCGGACAGGGAGCGACTACGAGCAGTACTTC	CASQRTGSDYEQYF
TRBJ1-3	few	TRBV4-1	NA	TGCGCCAGCAGCCAAGATATGATGCGCTCTGGAAACACCATATATTTT	CASSQDMMRSGNTIYF
TRBJ2-7	few	TRBV4-1	NA	TGCGCCAGCAGCACCCGCCCGGGGGAAAGCTACGAGCAGTACTTC	CASSTRPGESYEQYF
TRBJ1-5	NA	TRBV7-9	NA	TGTGCCAGCAGCCCGAATGGCTGGGGCGATCAGCCCCAGCATTTT	CASSPNGWGDQPQHF
TRBJ2-7	NA	TRBV7-9	TRBD1	TGTGCCAGCAGCTTAGTGGGGACAGGGGCCTACGAGCAGTACTTC	CASSLVGTGAYEQYF
TRBJ1-3	NA	TRBV30	TRBD1	TGTGCCTGGAGTCCGGGGACAGGGGAGGGAAACACCATATATTTT	CAWSPGTGEGNTIYF
TRBJ1-5	NA	TRBV5-5	NA	TGTGCCAGCAGCTTAACGGGACACAGCAATCAGCCCCAGCATTTT	CASSLTGHSNQPQHF
TRBJ2-3	NA	TRBV3-1/TRBV3-2	NA	TGTGCCAGCAGCCAGCGCACCTACACAGATACGCAGTATTTT	CASSQRTYTDTQYF
TRBJ2-7	NA	TRBV5-5	NA	TGTGCCAGCAGCCCAGGATCCTACGAGCAGTACTTC	CASSPGSYEQYF
TRBJ2-1	NA	TRBV29-1	NA	TGCAGCGTTGAATCATTTTGGCTGGGGGGGGCATCCAAAAACAATGAGCAGTTCTTC	CSVESFWLGGASKNNEQFF
TRBJ2-7	NA	TRBV10-3	NA	TGTGCCATCAGTGAGTTCGACGGAGGGGAGCAGTACTTC	CAISEFDGGEQYF
TRBJ2-7	once	TRBV5-4	TRBD1	TGTGCCAGCAGCTCTCCGGGACAGGGAGTGCGGCTATACGAGCAGTACTTC	CASSSPGQGVRLYEQYF
TRBJ2-5	NA	TRBV2	TRBD2	TGTGCCAGCAGTACGGATCGGGGGGGGTACCAAGAGACCCAGTACTTC	CASSTDRGGYQETQYF
TRBJ1-2	NA	TRBV6-2/TRBV6-3	TRBD1	TGTGCCAGCAGTTACCCGGGAGCCCAGAGCGGACAGGGGGCGTACGGCTATGGCTACACCTTC	CASSYPGAQSGQGAYGYGYTF
TRBJ2-7	NA	TRBV11-2	TRBD2	TGTGCCAGCAGCTTAGGTACGGGGGGGCTAGCTTCATACGAGCAGTACTTC	CASSLGTGGLASYEQYF
TRBJ2-5	NA	TRBV5-1	TRBD1	TGCGCCAGCTATAAATCCGACAGGGGACAAGGGGCCCAGTACTTC	CASYKSDRGQGAQYF
TRBJ1-1	NA	TRBV7-6	NA	TGTGCCAGCAGCCGGACACAGGGTGCCGAAGCTTTCTTT	CASSRTQGAEAFF
TRBJ2-5	NA	TRBV6-5	TRBD1	TGTGCCAGCAGTAGGACAGGGGGCACCCAGTACTTC	CASSRTGGTQYF
TRBJ1-3	NA	TRBV7-2	NA	TGTGCCAGCAGCCCCTGGGGGGAATCTGGAAACACCATATATTTT	CASSPWGESGNTIYF
TRBJ1-1	once	TRBV30	TRBD1	TGTGCCTGGAGTATAGACAGGGGTGACACTGAAGCTTTCTTT	CAWSIDRGDTEAFF
TRBJ1-1	NA	TRBV2	NA	TGTGCCAGCACGTTTTGGGCAGAAACTGAAGCTTTCTTT	CASTFWAETEAFF
TRBJ1-2	NA	TRBV11-2	TRBD1	TGTGCCTCCAGCGGGGGACAGGGGGACTATGGCTACACCTTC	CASSGGQGDYGYTF
TRBJ1-2	NA	TRBV7-2	TRBD1	TGTGCCAGCAGCTTAAACCAGGGGGCGAACTATGGCTACACCTTC	CASSLNQGANYGYTF
TRBJ2-7	NA	TRBV18	NA	TGTGCCAGCTCACCTCCATCCGGGGTTCCCGAGCAGTACTTC	CASSPPSGVPEQYF
TRBJ1-1	NA	TRBV27	NA	TGTGCCAGCAGTTTAGGAGGTAACACTGAAGCTTTCTTT	CASSLGGNTEAFF
TRBJ1-1	NA	TRBV6-5	NA	TGTGCCAGCAGTTACGCGGACTCACGGGGGGTTACTGAAGCTTTCTTT	CASSYADSRGVTEAFF
TRBJ2-2	NA	TRBV28	TRBD2	TGTGCCAGCAGTTTTATACTAGCGGGGGCTAACACCGGGGAGCTGTTTTTT	CASSFILAGANTGELFF
TRBJ2-1	NA	TRBV18	TRBD2	TGTGCCAGCTCTATCCTCGGGGGAGGGATCGGTGAGCAGTTCTTC	CASSILGGGIGEQFF
TRBJ2-2	NA	TRBV3-1/TRBV3-2	NA	TGTGCCAGCAGCCAAGGGGGCGAGACCGGGGAGCTGTTTTTT	CASSQGGETGELFF
TRBJ1-1	NA	TRBV10-3	NA	TGTGCCACCGGCAGGGACACTGAAGCTTTCTTT	CATGRDTEAFF
TRBJ1-5	NA	TRBV11-2	NA	TGTGCCAGCAGCTTAGAACAGAATCAGCCCCAGCATTTT	CASSLEQNQPQHF
TRBJ1-2	NA	TRBV6-2/TRBV6-3	NA	TGTGCCAGCAGTTACGGGCCGGCACTTCACTACACCTTC	CASSYGPALHYTF
TRBJ2-1	NA	TRBV5-1	NA	TGCGCCAGCAGCTTACAGGGATCCTACAATGAGCAGTTCTTC	CASSLQGSYNEQFF
TRBJ2-2	NA	TRBV13	NA	TGTGCCAGCAGCCTCGGCGGGTACACCGGGGAGCTGTTTTTT	CASSLGGYTGELFF
TRBJ1-6	NA	TRBV9	TRBD1	TGTGCCAGCAGCGTAGGAACGGACAGGGGTTCCAATTCACCCCTCCACTTT	CASSVGTDRGSNSPLHF
TRBJ2-3	NA	TRBV27	NA	TGTGCCAGCAGTTTATCCTTCAGCACAGATACGCAGTATTTT	CASSLSFSTDTQYF
TRBJ1-5	NA	TRBV4-3	NA	TGCGCCAGCAGCCAAGACCAGGGCGGTCAGCCCCAGCATTTT	CASSQDQGGQPQHF
TRBJ2-3	NA	TRBV29-1	TRBD2	TGCAGCGTTGAAGGTCTGCGGGGGACAGATACGCAGTATTTT	CSVEGLRGTDTQYF
TRBJ1-4	once	TRBV3-1/TRBV3-2	NA	TGTGCCAGCAGCCCCGAGCAGGGAATAAATGAAAAACTGTTTTTT	CASSPEQGINEKLFF
TRBJ1-3	once	TRBV6-6	NA	TGTGCCAGCAGTCCCAATCCCGACTCGAATATTCCTGGAAACACCATATATTTT	CASSPNPDSNIPGNTIYF
TRBJ1-1	NA	TRBV5-1	NA	TGCGCCAGCGGGTACAGCCAAGAAAACACTGAAGCTTTCTTT	CASGYSQENTEAFF
TRBJ2-6	NA	TRBV6-4	NA	TGTGCCAGCAGTACTAACTCTGGGGCCAACGTCCTGACTTTC	CASSTNSGANVLTF
TRBJ2-5	NA	TRBV2	TRBD2	TGTGCCAGCGAGACTAGCGGGTACCAAGAGACCCAGTACTTC	CASETSGYQETQYF